The rows below give T cell receptor beta chains drawn from one sample of a study of T-cell memory formation after mild COVID-19. TCRdb passed the 5' RACE reads through MiXCR, listing each CDR3 protein once. In the table there are around 130,000 distinct CDR3 sequences, roughly 15% of which are singletons. The sequencing sample was made of PBMCs or a T cell subset sorted from them (not recorded which). Every receptor here comes from an adult woman who had mild COVID-19 (a few samples of this study predate the infection). Cell type and time point are not known. CDR3s include the opening cysteine and the closing phenylalanine or tryptophan. D genes are given only for firm matches. Size values are once, few and many counts, or a class for expanded clones, and some rows have none.

D gene,J gene,V gene,clone size,CDR3 DNA,CDR3 protein
TRBD2,TRBJ2-5,TRBV18,few,TGTGCCAGCCGATTCCCGGGAGGCCTCCAAGAGACCCAGTACTTC,CASRFPGGLQETQYF
.,TRBJ2-2,TRBV7-9,.,TGTGCCAGCAGCCACGCCGGGGAGCTGTTTTTT,CASSHAGELFF
TRBD1,TRBJ2-1,TRBV28,few,TGTGCCAGCAGTTTACAGGGGGCCCCCCCATACAATGAGCAGTTCTTC,CASSLQGAPPYNEQFF
TRBD1,TRBJ1-1,TRBV7-8,.,TGTGCCAGCAGCCATCCGGGACAGGGTAGGGCCCGGACTGGCACTGAAGCTTTCTTT,CASSHPGQGRARTGTEAFF
.,TRBJ2-1,TRBV27,.,TGTGCCAGCAGCGATCAACTGAGCTCCTACAATGAGCAGTTCTTC,CASSDQLSSYNEQFF
.,TRBJ2-5,TRBV7-8,.,TGTGCCAGCAGCTTAGCCGGGTCAGCCCTGACCCAGTACTTC,CASSLAGSALTQYF
.,TRBJ1-1,TRBV29-1,.,TGCAGCGTGACCAAACCAGGGAACACTGAAGCTTTCTTT,CSVTKPGNTEAFF
.,TRBJ2-3,TRBV5-1,.,TGCGCCAGCAGCTGGGGGGACAGAAGCACAGATACGCAGTATTTT,CASSWGDRSTDTQYF
.,TRBJ2-5,TRBV12-3/TRBV12-4,few,TGTGCCAGCAGTTTTCGGGGGTTTTACCAAGAGACCCAGTACTTC,CASSFRGFYQETQYF
.,TRBJ2-3,TRBV3-1,few,TGTGCCAGCAGCCAAGATGCCCGGGTAAGAACGCAGTATTTT,CASSQDARVRTQYF
.,TRBJ2-2,TRBV19,.,TGTGCCAGTAGTATCCCCCACCCAGCGAATACCGGGGAGCTGTTTTTT,CASSIPHPANTGELFF
.,TRBJ1-6,TRBV12-3/TRBV12-4,.,TGTGCCAGCAGTTTAGGGACCAACTCCTATAATTCACCCCTCCACTTT,CASSLGTNSYNSPLHF
.,TRBJ2-1,TRBV24-1,.,TGTGCCACCAGTGATGGGAGCGGGTGGTATGGTGAGCAGTTCTTC,CATSDGSGWYGEQFF
.,TRBJ1-2,TRBV6-6,few,TGTGCCAGCAGTAAACACAGGGTTTTACGCAACGCTAACTATGGCTACACCTTC,CASSKHRVLRNANYGYTF
.,TRBJ2-7,TRBV21-1,few,TGTGCCAGAGTGACCCAGGGACCGTCATCCTACGAGCAGTACTTC,CARVTQGPSSYEQYF
.,TRBJ1-1,TRBV12-3/TRBV12-4,few,TGTGCCAGCAGTCACGGCCCAAATGAAGCTTTCTTT,CASSHGPNEAFF
TRBD1,TRBJ1-1,TRBV6-5,few,TGTGCCAGCAAGGGGGACAGAAGTATGAACACTGAAGCTTTCTTT,CASKGDRSMNTEAFF
.,TRBJ1-1,TRBV6-1,once,TGTGCCAGCAGTAGATTAACAGGGTCGGGTGAAGCTTTCTTT,CASSRLTGSGEAFF
.,TRBJ2-6,TRBV7-9,.,TGTGCCAGCAGCTTAGCCGGGACTTCCCTCTTCTCTGGGGCCAACGTCCTGACTTTC,CASSLAGTSLFSGANVLTF
TRBD2,TRBJ2-1,TRBV24-1,.,TGTGCCACCAGTGATCCATTTCAGGGAGGGAATGAGCAGTTCTTC,CATSDPFQGGNEQFF
TRBD1,TRBJ2-7,TRBV14,.,TGTGCCAGCAGTCTACAGGGGTCCCTGTACGAGCAGTACTTC,CASSLQGSLYEQYF
.,TRBJ2-6,TRBV7-2,.,TGTGCCAGCAGCAGATACAGCTCTGGGGCCAACGTCCTGACTTTC,CASSRYSSGANVLTF